These T cell receptor beta chains were read from a single sample in a study of blood T cell repertoires in COVID-19. Sequenced by immunoSEQ multiplex PCR; TCRdb stores in-frame clones only, minus some. The table shows over 150,000 clones, with around three quarters occurring only once. Source material: PBMCs or T cells enriched from blood (not recorded which). The receptors originated from a woman aged 70 to 79 in a cohort exposed to, infected with or recovered from COVID-19 (not recorded which). The CDR3 runs from the conserved cysteine through the conserved F or W. Fields, in order: J gene, V gene, clone size, D gene, CDR3 DNA, CDR3 protein. The D gene is left open where the match is weak. The listing skips clone size in some rows; elsewhere it reads once, few, many or a size class.

TRBJ1-6 TRBV6-1 . TRBD1 TGTGCCAGCAGTGAACAGACAGGGTTGAATTCACCCCTCCACTTT CASSEQTGLNSPLHF
TRBJ2-1 TRBV18 . TRBD2 TGTGCCAGCTCACCCCCGGGACTAGCGGCCTACAATGAGCAGTTCTTC CASSPPGLAAYNEQFF
TRBJ2-3 TRBV18 . . TGTGCCAGCTCACCACCTAGCGGCACAGATACGCAGTATTTT CASSPPSGTDTQYF
TRBJ1-3 TRBV7-8 . TRBD1 TGTGCCAGCAGCTTAGATGGGACAGGGTATCATACTGGAAACACCATATATTTT CASSLDGTGYHTGNTIYF
TRBJ2-3 TRBV5-1 once . TGCGCCAGCAGCTTGACGGGGACATACCCCACAGATACGCAGTATTTT CASSLTGTYPTDTQYF
TRBJ2-5 TRBV6-2/TRBV6-3 . TRBD1 TGTGCCAGCAGTTACTTGCCGGGACAGGACCTGGTGGAGACCCAGTACTTC CASSYLPGQDLVETQYF
TRBJ1-1 TRBV6-5 once . TGTGCCAGCAGTTTCAGGGCTGAAGCTTTCTTT CASSFRAEAFF
TRBJ2-1 TRBV6-5 . TRBD1 TGTGCCAGCAGGACGACAGGGGGCGAGGGCAATGAGCAGTTCTTC CASRTTGGEGNEQFF
TRBJ2-7 TRBV7-7 . TRBD2 TGTGCTAGCAGCCCGGCTAGCGGCGGGAGGGGCTACGAGCAGTACTTC CASSPASGGRGYEQYF
TRBJ1-5 TRBV30 . . TGTGCCTGGAGTGTTCTAGGGGGAGGGTTCCAGCCCCAGCATTTT CAWSVLGGGFQPQHF
TRBJ2-3 TRBV6-4 . . TGTGCCAGCAGTGCCCAAAGGGCGGGGACGCAGTATTTT CASSAQRAGTQYF
TRBJ1-1 TRBV18 few . TGTGCCAGCTCACTAACCTACGGGAACACTGAAGCTTTCTTT CASSLTYGNTEAFF
TRBJ1-2 TRBV6-5 . TRBD1 TGTGCCAGTTGCGATACAGGGGGTAGAGACTACACCTTC CASCDTGGRDYTF
TRBJ2-3 TRBV24-1 . TRBD2 TGTGCCACCAGTGATGGGACTAGCGGGAGGGCCTTAACAGATACGCAGTATTTT CATSDGTSGRALTDTQYF
TRBJ2-5 TRBV7-8 . . TGTGCCAGCAGCTTTGGAGGAAGACCAGAGACCCAGTACTTC CASSFGGRPETQYF
TRBJ2-7 TRBV5-1 . TRBD1 TGCGCCAGCAAGGCTACAGGGGGACCGTATGAGGAGCAGTACTTC CASKATGGPYEEQYF
TRBJ2-7 TRBV7-2 . TRBD2 TGTGCCAGCAGCTTAGTAGCGGGAGGATCCTCCTACGAGCAGTACTTC CASSLVAGGSSYEQYF
TRBJ1-5 TRBV28 . . TGTGCCAGCAGTTTCGTACAGCTTAATCAGCCCCAGCATTTT CASSFVQLNQPQHF
TRBJ2-7 TRBV2 . TRBD1 TGTGCCAGCAGCGAGGGGGCCATATCCTACGAGCAGTACTTC CASSEGAISYEQYF
TRBJ1-6 TRBV18 . TRBD1 TGTGCCAGCTCAGCATTGGCGGGACAGGGCCTCGGGTCACCCCTCCACTTT CASSALAGQGLGSPLHF
TRBJ2-1 TRBV7-9 . TRBD1 TGTGCCAGCAGCTTAGCGGGACAGCTGCAGTTCTTC CASSLAGQLQFF
TRBJ1-2 TRBV5-1 . . TGCGCCAGCAGTTTCGGGACACTTTCCTATAACTATGGCTACACCTTC CASSFGTLSYNYGYTF
TRBJ2-5 TRBV6-5 . . TGTGCCAGCAACCGAGCGGGCCACCAAGAGACCCAGTACTTC CASNRAGHQETQYF
TRBJ1-1 TRBV5-6 . . TGTGCCAGCAGCTTGCCCGGCAGGGGCCACCTACGGAGGACTGAAGCTTTCTTT CASSLPGRGHLRRTEAFF
TRBJ1-2 TRBV7-3 . TRBD1 TGTGCCAGCAGCTTAACGTTCAGAGGACAGGGAGGGGGCTACACCTTC CASSLTFRGQGGGYTF
TRBJ1-1 TRBV6-5 . TRBD1 TGTGCCAGCAGTATTGGACAGGGGTGGAACACTGAAGCTTTCTTT CASSIGQGWNTEAFF
TRBJ2-1 TRBV15 . TRBD2 TGTGCCACCAGCAGAGATGAAAGACTAGCGGGGGTCAATGAGCAGTTCTTC CATSRDERLAGVNEQFF
TRBJ2-5 TRBV14 many TRBD2 TGTGCCAGCAGCTCCCACACTAGCGGGAGAGAGACCCAGTACTTC CASSSHTSGRETQYF
TRBJ2-1 TRBV24-1 few TRBD1 TGTGCCACCAGTGATTTCGAACAGGGGGACAATGAGCAGTTCTTC CATSDFEQGDNEQFF
TRBJ1-1 TRBV3-1/TRBV3-2 . TRBD1 TGTGCCAGCAGCTATTTAGGGGGCTCTGAAGCTTTCTTT CASSYLGGSEAFF
TRBJ2-3 TRBV7-2 . . TGTGCCAGCAGCTTTCGGGTGGGGCCAGGGGATACGCAGTATTTT CASSFRVGPGDTQYF